This passage covers 4 T cell receptor beta chains from one sample sequenced in a study of cytomegalovirus exposure and HLA in healthy donors. 60 Vbeta and 13 Jbeta primers were used in PCR. Generated by immunoSEQ multiplex PCR, the TCRdb table keeps only in-frame clones and is missing some. Of some 210,000 clones listed, about 80% are singletons. The source material was PBMCs. All receptors derive from a woman in her forties or fifties in good health and CMV-seropositive.

The chain couples TRBV19 to TRBJ2-1; a possible D gene is TRBD2 (6 bases). The germline V gene encodes CDR1 LNHDA and CDR2 SQIVND (reference sequence). The CDR3 sequence is 15 residues long. Trimming removed 3 bases at V and 3 bases at J, with 12 bases between. This CDR3 reads CASSMEGTYYNEQFF. Here the CDR3 DNA reads TGTGCCAGTAGTATGGAGGGGACGTACTACAATGAGCAGTTCTTC. Filled out from reference TRBV19 and TRBJ2-1, the complete variable domain reads DGGITQSPKYLFRKEGQNVTLSCEQNLNHDAMYWYRQDPGQGLRLIYYSQIVNDFQKGDIAEGYSVSREKKESFPLTVTSAQKNPTAFYLCASSMEGTYYNEQFFGPGTRLTVL.

The V call is TRBV7-2, the J call TRBJ1-2, with a weak D call TRBD1 (6 bases). Germline V gene lookup returns CDR1 SGHTA and CDR2 FQGNSA. Trimming took 5 bases from V and 6 from J, leaving 16 bases between them. The CDR3 loop spans 14 amino acids. CDR3 region: CASSPTGQRDGYTF. The CDR3 DNA reads as TGTGCCAGCAGCCCGACAGGACAGAGGGATGGCTACACCTTC.

With respect to this clone: No conserved phenylalanine or tryptophan is present at the end of the CDR3, so a read error is the likely explanation. This chain uses TRBV11-1 with TRBJ2-7; a possible D gene is TRBD2 (6 bases). CDR1 and CDR2 from the germline V gene are SGHAT and FQDESV (reference sequence). The V and J ends lost 6 bases and 6 bases respectively, with 15 bases between them. The CDR3 is made up of 13 amino acids. The CDR3 spells CASRPPGVLEQYL. CDR3 bases: TGTGCCAGCAGGCCCCCGGGGGTTCTCGAGCAGTACCTC.

The V call is TRBV5-5, the J call TRBJ1-2; D might be TRBD1 (5 bases). Germline CDR1 and CDR2: SGHKS and YYEKEE (reference sequence). The CDR3 loop spans 13 amino acids. V lost 0 bases to trimming and J lost 10 bases, with 13 bases between them. The CDR3 coding sequence is TGTGCCAGCAGCTTGGTCGGGGGTCAGACCTACACCTTC. Its protein is CASSLVGGQTYTF.